A selection of T cell receptor beta chains follows, all from one sample in a study of blood T cell repertoires in COVID-19. This table comes from immunoSEQ multiplex PCR, and its TCRdb copy is limited to in-frame clones, with some not included. Altogether about 200,000 clones are present, 80% to 90% being singletons, with the ten largest covering around 1.5%. The source material was peripheral blood. These receptors were taken from a man between 18 and 29 years old with active or convalescent COVID-19. Both conserved end residues are trimmed from each CDR3. Clone size is given for some rows only: seen once, a few or many times, or a class if the clone is expanded.

V gene	clone size	J gene	CDR3 protein
TRBV7-8	once	TRBJ2-7	ASSLGGLYEQY
TRBV9	.	TRBJ2-7	ASSATGTSRYEQY
TRBV7-9	.	TRBJ1-2	ASSLVQTSGYT
TRBV29-1	.	TRBJ1-2	SVESSRGYT
TRBV29-1	.	TRBJ1-2	SVDRAQRSEGYT
TRBV5-1	.	TRBJ2-6	ASSLQGAPGANVLT
TRBV4-2	.	TRBJ1-2	ASSQDQQGNYGYT
TRBV14	few	TRBJ2-1	ASSQAPGWRERLNEQF
TRBV28	.	TRBJ1-2	ASSTRTGGNGYT
TRBV9	many	TRBJ2-7	ASSVGFGTLSYEQY
TRBV14	.	TRBJ1-1	ASSQDTGGNTEAF
TRBV5-1	.	TRBJ1-2	ASSPEGGRRMDGYT
TRBV7-2	.	TRBJ2-7	ASSSTNVYEQY
TRBV7-9	.	TRBJ2-7	ASSLMDRVRTSYEQY
TRBV15	.	TRBJ2-7	ATSRDFSSPGTTYEQY
TRBV18	.	TRBJ2-7	ASSPLEQKTGASYEQY
TRBV4-2	.	TRBJ1-2	ASSQGKTGQGARDGYT
TRBV9	.	TRBJ2-7	ASSASPAWTSYEQY
TRBV9	.	TRBJ2-2	ASKTSANTGELF
TRBV3-1/TRBV3-2	.	TRBJ2-1	ASSQVFGTSGFSGSYNEQF
TRBV27	.	TRBJ2-7	ASSRISGVSSYEQY
TRBV7-2	.	TRBJ2-7	ASRERQTLDDEQY
TRBV28	.	TRBJ1-3	ASSSTGTSGNTIY
TRBV5-4	.	TRBJ2-2	ASSTASGRGTGELF
TRBV30	few	TRBJ1-1	AWANRQGQAGRLNTEAF
TRBV28	once	TRBJ1-4	ASTNGGAATNEKLF
TRBV5-1	.	TRBJ1-1	ASRDWELTEAF
TRBV21-1	.	TRBJ1-3	ASPLTRSGTKWFSGNTIY
TRBV10-3	.	TRBJ2-1	AISDPPIGWLADINEQF
TRBV11-2	.	TRBJ2-1	ASSPGLAAPEQF
TRBV30	.	TRBJ2-1	AWSRGPSAYNEQF
TRBV30	.	TRBJ1-2	AWSIRTEIYGYT
TRBV7-9	.	TRBJ2-7	ASSFAGSYEQY
TRBV27	.	TRBJ2-7	ASSLSTGPYEQY
TRBV5-1	.	TRBJ1-4	ASSFSTANNEKLF
TRBV27	.	TRBJ2-7	ASSFGGTNPRKVLYEQY
TRBV20-1	.	TRBJ1-1	SASTQGNVNTEAF
TRBV5-1	.	TRBJ2-5	ASSLGSSWETQY
TRBV27	.	TRBJ2-1	ASFTVEPYEQF
TRBV29-1	.	TRBJ2-7	SAIASGSYEQY
TRBV5-4	.	TRBJ2-1	ASSQGLSNNEQF
TRBV30	.	TRBJ2-1	AFRDVWTGVDRF
TRBV19	.	TRBJ1-1	ASSRPRTGNDGAF
TRBV10-3	.	TRBJ1-3	AISLSGAGGNTIY
TRBV7-8	.	TRBJ2-7	ASSPGDAGGVWDEQY
TRBV7-8	.	TRBJ1-1	ASSPWGRGAF
TRBV5-4	.	TRBJ1-3	ASSYRAGNTIY
TRBV7-2	once	TRBJ2-7	ASSLANLTSGRSYEQY